This TCR beta chain was retrieved from a study of T cell responses to AZD1222 COVID-19 vaccine. The CDR3 length is 14 residues. The V end was cut by 0 bases, the J end by 0 bases, with 7 bases between. From germline, CDR1 is SGDLS and CDR2 YYNGEE. Assay used: immunoSEQ multiplex PCR; TCRdb lists only in-frame clones, some missing. This sample carries about 150,000 clones, less than 90% of them seen once, and the ten largest clones take 5.5%. The chain links TRBV9 to TRBJ2-7; D may be TRBD1 or TRBD2 (5 bases each). This sequence originates from an adult in good health. This sample comprised peripheral blood, obtained on day 0 of MenACWY control vaccination. The CDR3 nucleotides are TGTGCCAGCAGCGTAGACGGGACCTCCTACGAGCAGTACTTC. Translated, it gives CASSVDGTSYEQYF. The whole variable domain, remainder taken from reference TRBV9 and TRBJ2-7, is DSGVTQTPKHLITATGQRVTLRCSPRSGDLSVYWYQQSLDQGLQFLIQYYNGEERAKGNILERFSAQQFPDLHSELNLSSLELGDSALYFCASSVDGTSYEQYFGPGTRLTVT.